The clone carrying this T cell receptor beta chain is labeled medium-sized. Its antigen is not known. Germline CDR1 MNHNY, CDR2 SVGAGI (reference sequence). Trimming left V 4 bases short and J 10 bases short, with 28 bases between. The CDR3 spans 17 residues. These data come from a study of liver allograft versus peripheral blood T cells. About the study: What was compared were the T cell receptor repertoires in transplanted livers and those in the peripheral blood of recipients. Whole-study results and caveats: Peripheral blood reportedly held T cell receptor repertoires that differed from those inside liver allografts.

TCRdb used MiXCR to reprocess the reads, holding one entry per CDR3 protein. The table records about 3,500 distinct CDR3 sequences, more than 12% of them present only once. This receptor was obtained from a human patient who had a liver transplant. Some T cells may be provided by the graft donor. The V call is TRBV6-6, the J call TRBJ2-5, with a weak D call TRBD2 (6 bases). CDR3 coding DNA: TGTGCCAGCAGTTCCGCCTACAGGACCCTCTACGGGGAGGACCAGTACTTC. Amino acid sequence: CASSSAYRTLYGEDQYF.